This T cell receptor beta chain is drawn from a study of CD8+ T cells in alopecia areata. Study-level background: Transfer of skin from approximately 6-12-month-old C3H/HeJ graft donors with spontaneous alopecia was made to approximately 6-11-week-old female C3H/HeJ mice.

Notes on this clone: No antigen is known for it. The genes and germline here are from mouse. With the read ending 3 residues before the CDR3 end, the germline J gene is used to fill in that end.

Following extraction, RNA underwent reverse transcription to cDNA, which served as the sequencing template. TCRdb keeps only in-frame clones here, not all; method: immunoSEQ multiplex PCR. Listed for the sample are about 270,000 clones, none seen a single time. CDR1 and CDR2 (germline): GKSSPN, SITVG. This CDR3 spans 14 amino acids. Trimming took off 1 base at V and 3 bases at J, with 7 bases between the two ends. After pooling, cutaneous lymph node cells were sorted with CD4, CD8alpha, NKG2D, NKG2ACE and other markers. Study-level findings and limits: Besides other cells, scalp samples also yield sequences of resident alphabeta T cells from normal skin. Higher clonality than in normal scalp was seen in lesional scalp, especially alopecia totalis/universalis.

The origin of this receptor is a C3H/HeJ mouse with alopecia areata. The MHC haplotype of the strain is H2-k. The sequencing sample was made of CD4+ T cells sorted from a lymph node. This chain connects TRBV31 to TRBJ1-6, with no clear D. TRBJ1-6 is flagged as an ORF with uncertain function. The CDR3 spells CAWSRQVYNSPLYF. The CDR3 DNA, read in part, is TGTGCCTGGAGTCGCCAGGTCTATAATTCGCCC.